Given below is one T cell receptor beta chain in context. Base qualities are not provided; no much larger clone lies one nucleotide away. The source of the sample is a study of T cells after yellow fever vaccination (dated by TCRdb to about 2019). In the study overall: Staining for CD3, CD45RA, CCR7 and CD95 was used to sort memory subsets (EM, EMRA, CM and Tscm) on a BD FACS Aria III. Libraries from fractions with low cell numbers were prepared with the SMART-Seq v4 Ultra Low Input RNA kit. To follow T-cell clones before and after primary and booster YFV17D yellow fever vaccination, bulk TCR alpha and beta repertoires were sequenced over time. Two healthy male donors, one aged 18 to 30 and one aged 30 to 40 years, were included in the cohort. Blood was drawn at multiple timepoints before and after primary and secondary immunization, with bulk PBMC replicates and cell subsets isolated. Sorting of memory subsets took place on days 0, 15 and 45 and at 18 months after primary vaccination, as well as on days 0, 15 and 45 after the 30-year booster. What the authors observed across the whole study: The secondary T-cell response was found to be weaker but faster than the primary response, with a peak reached on day 5 rather than on day 15. On day 0, almost all vaccine-responding clonotypes were below detection in the sorted memory subsets. FACS-sorted repertoires could contain abundant contaminating clonotypes from the bulk population, so computational filtering was required. The study included only two donors, which limits how far the findings can be generalized. A small share of clonotypes occurred in both CD4 and CD8 compartments, likely arising from convergent recombination. After the booster, most clones that had expanded after primary vaccination were detected again (around 95% of CD4 and around nine tenths of CD8), suggesting broad maintenance of memory.

The sample's treatment or condition label, decoded: live attenuated yellow fever vaccine strain. PBMCs were isolated from peripheral blood using a standard Ficoll-Paque protocol. For sorted memory subsets, RNA extraction was done with the RNeasy Micro Kit. CDR3 length: 15 amino acids, cysteine to phenylalanine. Only the CDR3 DNA stays, 45 bases, in frame from base 1. A distance of 16 bases separates the germline ends of V and J, which lose 5 bases and 2 bases respectively. The germline V gene (reference sequence) sets CDR1 to SEHNR and CDR2 to FQNEAQ. Synthesis of TCR cDNA relied on 5'RACE template switching, a step that introduced a universal primer site along with unique molecular identifiers. cDNA synthesis was primed from both the TCR alpha and TCR beta constant segments. Libraries were amplified in two PCR steps, with sample barcodes and sequencing adapters added in the second step. Sequencing of libraries was performed on Illumina HiSeq 2500 (2x100 bp) or NovaSeq (2x150 bp). As for the authors' bioinformatics: Demultiplexing of reads and collapsing into UMI consensus sequences were performed with MIGEC, and V(D)J alignment was carried out with MiXCR. Using edgeR on replicate PBMC samples, clonotypes were called vaccine-responding if FDR was below 0.01 and the log2 fold change was above 5 up to day 15. Bulk clonotypes were assigned CD4 or CD8 identity according to which sequenced CD4 or CD8 repertoire held them at higher abundance. To estimate how each clone was distributed across memory phenotypes, clonotype frequencies in memory subsets were weighted by the numbers of FACS-sorted cells. TCRdb redid the processing of the public reads, applying fastp at Q25 and MiXCR, and retained in-frame beta chains. Rows merge per CDR3 protein into single entries with the most common DNA and genes. The authors' filters were not applied to this entry. Here the sample has just over 25,000 distinct CDR3 sequences; 5.5% occur a single time. The leading ten clones occupy approximately 12% of the sample.

The TCR sequence derives from a man aged 25 to 45 who received the YFV17D yellow fever vaccine. The specimen comprised PBMCs, either bulk or a sorted T-cell subset (CD4+, CD8+, memory, or dextramer-sorted; not recorded which), sampled 15 days after the yellow fever booster vaccination. The chain is assembled from TRBV7-9 and TRBJ2-7; the D segment may tentatively be TRBD1 or TRBD2, each giving 5 matched bases. The nucleotides are TGTGCCAGCAGCCAACTAGTGGGGGTAGCCTACGAGCAGTACTTC. It translates to CASSQLVGVAYEQYF.